One TCR beta chain is described in this entry. This entry is derived from a study of blood T cell repertoires in COVID-19. For the study at large: Both acute and convalescent COVID-19 samples were obtained from the United States, Italy and Spain. Sources were T cells, B-cell-depleted T cells, or PBMCs; the material itself was cDNA or gDNA.

The CDR3 sequence is 14 residues long. Looked up from germline, CDR1 is LNHDA and CDR2 is SQIVND (reference sequence). V shed 5 bases and J 2 bases; nucleotides not matched to a gene: 2. Per the authors' pipeline: It was from reference gene primer amplification that nucleated cell counts were estimated. The protocol was immunoSEQ multiplex PCR, while the TCRdb copy is restricted to in-frame clones and leaves out a portion. V, J and clone size derive from that table, while D and trimming were established from the DNA sequence. The sample lists about 150,000 clones, 75% to 80% occurring once. The TCR was taken from a man older than 75 with acute or convalescent COVID-19. Sequencing was performed on peripheral blood. The chain couples TRBV19 to TRBJ2-2; 7 nucleotides line up with TRBD1. The DNA of the CDR3 is TGTGCCAGTAGTGGACAGGTTAACACCGGGGAGCTGTTTTTT. Translation: CASSGQVNTGELFF. The full variable domain, in which reference TRBV19 and TRBJ2-2 provide the parts outside the CDR3, is DGGITQSPKYLFRKEGQNVTLSCEQNLNHDAMYWYRQDPGQGLRLIYYSQIVNDFQKGDIAEGYSVSREKKESFPLTVTSAQKNPTAFYLCASSGQVNTGELFFGEGSRLTVL.